Below are 17 T cell receptor beta chains sequenced from a single sample in a study of blood T cells in healthy people across ages. Sample-barcoded 5' priming and a J-beta primer mix drove a second PCR of 7 to 11 cycles. From the 5' RACE reads, TCRdb called clonotypes with MiXCR, one entry per CDR3 protein. The data show more than 700,000 distinct CDR3 sequences, about 47% seen once. The sequenced sample was blood. Receptor source: an elderly man in good health.

This clonotype was seen ten or more times. One end of the junction varies from germline; a read error may be responsible. The V gene is TRBV27, the J gene TRBJ2-7, with 9 bases lining up with TRBD1. The CDR3 runs 14 residues. Germline V CDR1 and CDR2: MNHEY, SMNVEV (reference sequence). The CDR3 DNA reads as TGCGCCAGCAGTCCGGACAGGGGCTCCTACGAGCAGTACTTC. Encoded protein: CASSPDRGSYEQYF.

V gene TRBV9 combines with J gene TRBJ1-2; weak D call: TRBD1 (5 bases). The germline gives CDR1 SGDLS, CDR2 YYNGEE. The CDR3 consists of 15 residues. V was pared by 0 bases and J by 8 bases, with 17 bases between. DNA for the CDR3: TGTGCCAGCAGCGTAGACGAGGGGCGAGCTATCGGCTACACCTTC. It translates to CASSVDEGRAIGYTF.

This clonotype occurred a few times. The chain employs TRBV12-3 or TRBV12-4 and TRBJ1-5; TRBD1 matches at 8 bases. V lost 6 bases and J lost 9; bases outside the gene matches: 10. This CDR3 spans 14 amino acids. CDR3 coding DNA: TGTGCCAGCAGGCCCAGGGGGCCGGAGTCGCCCCAGCATTTT. Protein sequence: CASRPRGPESPQHF.

Many counts were recorded for this clonotype. V and J are TRBV7-2 and TRBJ2-4; perhaps TRBD1 as D (6 bases). V lost 6 bases to trimming and J lost 7 bases, with 10 bases between them. This CDR3 has 12 residues. The germline V gene has CDR1 SGHTA and CDR2 FQGNSA. CDR3 sequence reads: CASRLQGNIQYF. The CDR3 nucleotides read TGTGCCAGCAGGCTACAGGGCAACATTCAGTACTTC. The variable domain in full, with the rest retrieved from reference TRBV7-2 and TRBJ2-4, is GAGVSQSPSNKVTEKGKDVELRCDPISGHTALYWYRQSLGQGLEFLIYFQGNSAPDKSGLPSDRFSAERTGGSVSTLTIQRTQQEDSAVYLCASRLQGNIQYFGAGTRLSVL.

The chain is built from TRBV7-6 and TRBJ2-7; no reliable D call. This CDR3 has 14 residues. V shed 0 bases and J shed 4 bases, with 10 bases lying between them. Per germline, CDR1 SGHVS and CDR2 FNYEAQ. The DNA of the CDR3 is TGTGCCAGCAGCTTAGCCGGCAGTGCTTACGAGCAGTACTTC. It encodes CASSLAGSAYEQYF.

This clonotype was seen more than once but under ten times. The chain uses TRBV5-1 and TRBJ2-7; 7 bases agree with TRBD1. Germline CDR1 SGHRS, CDR2 YFSETQ. CDR3 size: 15 residues. V shed 2 bases and J 7 bases; nucleotides not matched to a gene: 12. In DNA form, the CDR3 reads TGCGCCAGCAGCTTCGACAGGGTGCCCTACAATGAGCAGTACTTC. It yields the protein CASSFDRVPYNEQYF.

The rearrangement joins TRBV4-2 to TRBJ2-3, with D tentatively TRBD2 (6 bases). The CDR3 spans 16 residues. Germline lookup yields CDR1 LGHNA and CDR2 YNFKEQ. The ends were cut back, 6 bases at V and 4 bases at J, with 20 bases in the middle. The CDR3: CASRRSPGETADTQYF. The CDR3 DNA sequence: TGTGCCAGCAGGCGTAGTCCGGGAGAGACGGCAGATACGCAGTATTTT.

This clonotype turned up a few times. This chain links TRBV12-3 or TRBV12-4 with TRBJ2-2; 13 nucleotides line up with TRBD2. This CDR3 comprises 18 residues. V trimming: 5 bases; J trimming: 3 bases; junction bases outside the gene matches: 9. CDR3 protein: CASSPGTSGVADTGELFF. In DNA, the CDR3 is TGTGCCAGCAGTCCCGGGACTAGCGGGGTAGCGGACACCGGGGAGCTGTTTTTT.

The chain couples TRBV5-1 to TRBJ2-1, with 10 bases aligning to TRBD2. Germline trimming cut 4 bases from V and 0 bases from J; bases unmatched to any gene: 19. Germline CDR1 is SGHRS and CDR2 is YFSETQ. The CDR3 consists of 21 residues. CDR3 protein: CASSAYRDPSGSLYSYNEQFF. CDR3 DNA: TGCGCCAGCAGCGCCTACAGGGACCCTAGCGGGAGTCTTTACTCCTACAATGAGCAGTTCTTC.

This sequence joins TRBV20-1 and TRBJ2-3; D might be TRBD2 (6 bases). V was trimmed by 0 bases and J by 0 bases, leaving 10 bases between them. The CDR3 runs 15 residues. Germline V gives CDR1 DFQATT, CDR2 SNEGSKA (reference sequence). The CDR3 sequence is CSAREGTASTDTQYF. Here the CDR3 DNA reads TGCAGTGCTAGAGAGGGGACTGCTAGCACAGATACGCAGTATTTT.

The chain has TRBV20-1 and TRBJ1-6; the D gene is possibly TRBD1 (6 bases). CDR3 size: 16 residues. The germline CDR1 and CDR2 sequences are DFQATT and SNEGSKA (reference sequence). V was clipped by 0 bases and J by 8 bases, with 17 bases between them. The CDR3 sequence: CSAREGGLPGDSPLHF. The CDR3 region has the DNA TGCAGTGCTAGAGAAGGTGGGCTTCCAGGGGATTCACCCCTCCACTTT.

In this sample, this clonotype turned up a few times. The V gene is TRBV5-1, the J gene TRBJ2-1, with 11 bases that match TRBD2. The CDR3 runs 14 residues. Germline assignment: CDR1 SGHRS and CDR2 YFSETQ. Trimming took 1 base from V and 9 from J; bases not matched to a gene: 3. CDR3 coding DNA: TGCGCCAGCAGCTTGTTAGCGGGAGGGGGTGAGCAGTTCTTC. Translated: CASSLLAGGGEQFF.

The sample holds many counts of this clonotype. V and J are TRBV15 and TRBJ2-2, with D maybe TRBD1 (5 bases). In germline, CDR1 is LNHNV, CDR2 YYDKDF (reference sequence). Trimming stripped 1 base from V and 3 bases from J, with 18 bases between. This CDR3 is built from 18 residues. The CDR3 loop reads CATSRVPVGALDTGELFF. CDR3 nucleotide sequence: TGTGCCACCAGCAGAGTTCCCGTAGGGGCCTTAGACACCGGGGAGCTGTTTTTT.

This clonotype appeared a few times. This chain connects TRBV4-3 to TRBJ2-2, with TRBD2 matching over 9 bases. The germline V gene encodes CDR1 LGHNA and CDR2 YSLEER. The CDR3 is 16 residues long. The V segment lost 1 base and the J segment 5 bases; nucleotides outside the gene matches: 5. The CDR3 loop reads CASSQVETSGTGELFF. For the CDR3, the DNA is TGCGCCAGCAGCCAAGTAGAGACTAGCGGAACCGGGGAGCTGTTTTTT.

This clonotype was observed a single time. The junction does not match germline at one end; this may be a read error. J is TRBJ2-1 and V is TRBV28, with 11 positions matching TRBD2. CDR1 is MDHEN and CDR2 is SYDVKM in the germline V gene. This CDR3 has 16 residues. The CDR3 DNA reads TGCGCCAGCAGTTCCGGGACTAGCGGAGAAAGAAATGAGCAGTTCTTC. Its protein product is CASSSGTSGERNEQFF.

This clonotype was counted between two and nine times. The gene calls are TRBV10-3 and TRBJ2-1; 7 bases fit TRBD1. The V and J ends lost 0 bases and 3 bases, in that order; junction bases with no gene match: 2. CDR1 and CDR2 (germline): ENHRY, SYGVKD. The CDR3 extends over 15 amino acids. Here the CDR3 reads CAISESGQVYNEQFF. In DNA form, the CDR3 reads TGTGCCATCAGTGAGTCCGGACAGGTCTACAATGAGCAGTTCTTC.

The chain is built from TRBV20-1 and TRBJ1-1; TRBD1 aligns across 9 bases. V lost 6 bases to trimming and J lost 11 bases; unmatched junction nucleotides: 10. The CDR3 totals 12 residues. Per the germline V gene, CDR1 is DFQATT and CDR2 is SNEGSKA (reference sequence). CDR3 protein: CSATTGGEMAFF. The CDR3, as DNA: TGCAGTGCCACCACAGGGGGCGAAATGGCTTTCTTT.